This T cell receptor beta chain was identified during a study of blood T cell repertoires in COVID-19. At the level of the study: In each case, the material was cDNA or gDNA derived from T cells, B-cell-depleted T cells, or PBMCs.

V was pared by 0 bases and J by 3 bases, with 9 bases between. The CDR3 loop spans 15 amino acids. Germline CDR1 reads LGHDT; CDR2 reads YNNKEL (reference sequence). Study processing details: Cell counts per sample came from amplifying reference gene primers. Repertoires were generated with immunoSEQ multiplex PCR, while TCRdb's copy carries only in-frame clones and drops some. V and J calls and clone size come straight from that table; D and trimming were deduced from the DNA. Seen here are tens of thousands of clones, 90% observed once, and the top ten hold around 3.2%. The J gene is TRBJ2-1, the V gene TRBV3-1 (or the pseudogene TRBV3-2), with unresolved D. The sample comprised peripheral blood. The TCR was taken from a human donor in a cohort sampled during active COVID-19. CDR3 in DNA: TGTGCCAGCAGCCAAGAGGGCGACAACTACAATGAGCAGTTCTTC. This sequence encodes CASSQEGDNYNEQFF.